Each of the 9 T cell receptor beta chains below was sequenced from the same sample in a study of prognosis after radiotherapy for stage I lung cancer. Two rounds of multiplex PCR amplified TCR beta CDR3 from genomic DNA. Round-one PCR had primers specific to each TRBV and TRBJ gene. One entry per CDR3 protein, called by TCRdb with MiXCR from the multiplex PCR reads. The data hold around 51,000 distinct CDR3 sequences, with approximately 35% observed a single time. The source was PBMCs, collected before or after stereotactic body radiation therapy (not recorded which). These receptor sequences come from a donor aged 50 or older with non-small cell lung cancer.

V usage is TRBV15 and J usage is TRBJ1-3, with D unresolved. This CDR3 is 15 amino acids long. V lost 6 bases and J 0 bases, leaving 12 bases between the germline ends. CDR1 and CDR2 from the germline V gene are LNHNV and YYDKDF (reference sequence). CDR3 amino acids: CATRAGPRSGNTIYF. CDR3 nucleotides: TGTGCCACCAGGGCGGGCCCTCGCTCTGGAAACACCATATATTTT.

This clonotype showed up just a few times. Since a much larger clone is just one base distant, this may be a read error. V and J are TRBV2 and TRBJ2-2, with 7 positions matching TRBD1. This CDR3 is built from 14 residues. The V gene end was trimmed by 7 bases and the J gene end by 3 bases; junction bases not matched to a gene: 5. Germline loops: CDR1 SNHLY, CDR2 FYNNEI. The CDR3 DNA reads TGTGCCAGCAAGGGACAGAAGGACACCGGGGAGCTGTTTTTT. This gives the protein CASKGQKDTGELFF.

This clonotype was counted at least ten times. The genes are TRBV28 and TRBJ2-1, with 9 nucleotides matching TRBD2. V dropped 6 bases and J dropped 10; count of bases not matched to a gene: 13. The germline V gene has CDR1 MDHEN and CDR2 SYDVKM. There are 15 residues in the CDR3. The DNA of the CDR3 is TGTGCCAGCAGCCCCCCAGGCGCGGCGGGAGGGGAGCAGTTCTTC. It is translated as CASSPPGAAGGEQFF.

This clonotype was recorded at least ten times. The J gene is TRBJ2-1, the V gene TRBV18, with D unclear. Trimming left V 4 bases short and J 5 bases short, with 12 bases between. This CDR3 has 14 amino acids. Germline CDR1 KGHSH, CDR2 LQKENI. CDR3 bases: TGTGCCAGCTCACGTTCTGGCAGAGACAATGAGCAGTTCTTC. Translating gives CASSRSGRDNEQFF.

The table lists this clonotype with many counts. The V gene is TRBV5-1, the J gene TRBJ2-5; D unresolved. Per the germline V gene, CDR1 is SGHRS and CDR2 is YFSETQ. The CDR3 covers 13 residues. V was trimmed by 0 bases and J by 5 bases, leaving 8 bases between them. This chain's CDR3 is CASSLEGLETQYF. CDR3 DNA sequence: TGCGCCAGCAGCTTGGAGGGTCTGGAGACCCAGTACTTC.

The table lists this clonotype with a few counts. This sequence may be a read error, since a much larger clone differs from it by one base. V gene TRBV11-3 combines with J gene TRBJ2-1; D is uncertain. The germline V and J ends were trimmed by 11 bases and 7 bases, with 9 bases remaining between them. CDR3 length equals 10 residues. The germline CDR1 and CDR2 sequences are SGHNT and YENEEA. CDR3 region: CAVCPNEQFF. CDR3 nucleotide sequence: TGTGCCGTATGTCCGAATGAGCAGTTCTTC.

Regarding this clonotype: One end of the junction is discordant with germline, which a read error may explain. The chain has TRBV28 and TRBJ1-1, with TRBD1 as a possible D gene (6 bases). The CDR3 is made up of 16 amino acids. CDR1 MDHEN and CDR2 SYDVKM come from the germline V gene. The CDR3 sequence: CASTSPGQGLNTESFF. CDR3 coding DNA: TGTGCCAGCACCTCCCCCGGTCAGGGGCTCAACACTGAATCTTTCTTT.

This clonotype was counted ten times or more. The chain employs TRBV11-2 and TRBJ1-2; 9 bases match TRBD1. Trimming took 4 bases from V and 8 from J; bases not matched to a gene: 5. Germline V gene lookup returns CDR1 SGHAT and CDR2 FQNNGV. CDR3 length equals 13 residues. The chain's CDR3 is CASSSRTGVGYTF. The CDR3 region has the DNA TGTGCCAGCAGCTCGCGGACAGGGGTAGGCTACACCTTC. Full variable domain (rest looked up from reference TRBV11-2 and TRBJ1-2): EAGVAQSPRYKIIEKRQSVAFWCNPISGHATLYWYQQILGQGPKLLIQFQNNGVVDDSQLPKDRFSAERLKGVDSTLKIQPAKLEDSAVYLCASSSRTGVGYTFGSGTRLTVV.

This clonotype appeared many times. J is TRBJ2-2 and V is TRBV7-9, with unresolved D. The CDR3 covers 14 residues. Looked up from germline, CDR1 is SEHNR and CDR2 is FQNEAQ (reference sequence). Trimming took 0 bases from V and 6 from J, leaving 8 bases between them. The CDR3 nucleotides are TGTGCCAGCAGCTTAGCGATAGTGGCCGGGGAGCTGTTTTTT. It encodes CASSLAIVAGELFF.